Listed below are T cell receptor beta chains from one sample, sequenced in a study of graft-versus-host responses after intestinal transplantation. Profiling relied on immunoSEQ multiplex PCR, and the TCRdb table lists in-frame clones only, not all of them. The repertoire has 11,000 to 15,000 clones, just under 30% of them found once; the top ten carry about 3.9%. The source material was alloreactive CD4+ T cells from a mixed lymphocyte reaction culture, sampled before intestinal transplant. These TCRs come from a human patient who received an intestinal transplant. CDR3s include the opening cysteine and the closing phenylalanine or tryptophan. Not all rows give a size; the values are once, few, many and, for expanded clones, a class.

TRBV5-4,TRBJ2-7,.,CASSPGLAGGSLSYEQYF
TRBV7-2,TRBJ2-2,.,CASSSLGGSITGELFF
TRBV6-6,TRBJ2-4,.,CASSRGLAKNIQYF
TRBV5-6,TRBJ2-7,few,CASSLSQGTYEQYF
TRBV4-1,TRBJ2-1,few,CASSPHSGTSLNEQFF
TRBV4-2,TRBJ2-7,medium-sized,CASSHYTGVNYEQYF
TRBV7-9,TRBJ2-1,.,CASSFGTINEQFF
TRBV28,TRBJ2-6,.,CASSLSGFGANVLTF
TRBV30,TRBJ2-7,.,CAWSFGTGFYEQYF
TRBV19,TRBJ2-2,.,CASSIGGTNTGELFF
TRBV30,TRBJ2-5,.,CAWSVQTAWKETQYF
TRBV6-6,TRBJ2-7,.,CASSYASRDPTYEQYF
TRBV6-1,TRBJ2-7,.,CASSESVGPMAYEQYF
TRBV5-1,TRBJ2-3,few,CASSSPRTSATRTDTQYF
TRBV6-1,TRBJ1-2,few,CASPGQYYGYTF
TRBV6-6,TRBJ2-7,.,CASSSTGVYEQYF
TRBV15,TRBJ1-2,few,CASSAATGTVSGYTF
TRBV6-6,TRBJ1-2,few,CASSYSVTGRPAF
TRBV5-6,TRBJ2-4,once,CASNFGTGGKNIQYF
TRBV6-5,TRBJ1-5,.,CASRLDRETNQPQHF
TRBV28,TRBJ1-5,medium-sized,CASRRDRYGPQHF
TRBV10-3,TRBJ1-2,medium-sized,CAIGDRGRGYGYTF
TRBV6-1,TRBJ1-1,few,CASSGQVANTEAFF
TRBV7-6,TRBJ1-1,.,CASSFTTEAFF
TRBV28,TRBJ1-2,few,CASTTGGGFPYGYTF
TRBV28,TRBJ2-7,.,CASSRNRLAGGLRTYEQYF
TRBV28,TRBJ2-7,.,CASGTGGLGQYF
TRBV10-3,TRBJ1-1,medium-sized,CAISDRTHSTEAFF
TRBV5-1,TRBJ1-5,few,CASSLTSNQPQHF
TRBV7-2,TRBJ2-7,medium-sized,CASSLATTGGYEQYF
TRBV7-9,TRBJ1-1,.,CASSRGDSRLLRAFF
TRBV6-5,TRBJ1-2,once,CASSYEGYDYGYTF
TRBV7-9,TRBJ1-6,.,CASSLATGGYNSPLHF
TRBV18,TRBJ2-1,.,CASSPRTGVRLTNEQFF
TRBV5-1,TRBJ1-1,many,CASSLGGTGNTEAFF
TRBV7-9,TRBJ2-1,.,CASSLFGRGPSYNEQFF
TRBV5-4,TRBJ2-2,.,CASSRYGRGSLNTGELFF
TRBV4-1,TRBJ1-3,once,CASSQSRDRATVNTIYF
TRBV7-3,TRBJ2-3,.,CASSRQRRGTDTQYF
TRBV5-1,TRBJ1-1,.,CASSSSGQNTEAFF
TRBV7-8,TRBJ2-1,.,CASSPRDWADEQFF
TRBV4-2,TRBJ1-3,.,CASSLGQGLGNTIYF
TRBV7-2,TRBJ2-2,once,CASSLRGGTSTGELFF